This is a list of T cell receptor beta chains from one sample in a study of vaccination and CD4 T cells after COVID-19. These receptors are not linked to any known antigen. In TCRdb, the PCR reads were re-called with MiXCR into one record per CDR3 protein. Here the sample spans approximately 7,100 distinct CDR3 sequences, 41% being singletons. Sequenced sample: CD4+ T cells from blood, cultured in vitro. The source is a human donor in good health. CDR3s include the opening cysteine and the closing phenylalanine or tryptophan. A D gene is named only where the DNA matches it firmly. Expanded clones are given a class, and other clones once, few, many or no size at all.

TRBJ2-3 | few | TRBD2 | TRBV6-4 | CASSESSGGADTQYF | TGTGCCAGCAGTGAATCTAGCGGGGGGGCAGATACGCAGTATTTT
TRBJ2-3 | . | . | TRBV9 | CASSVGSTYTDTQYF | TGTGCCAGCAGCGTAGGTTCTACCTACACAGATACGCAGTATTTT
TRBJ2-5 | . | . | TRBV20-1 | CSARGGTVLETQYF | TGCAGTGCTAGAGGGGGGACTGTCCTGGAGACCCAGTACTTC
TRBJ1-5 | few | TRBD1 | TRBV30 | CAWSVAGGGYQPQHF | TGTGCCTGGAGTGTAGCAGGAGGGGGCTATCAGCCCCAGCATTTT
TRBJ1-1 | . | . | TRBV27 | CAAQGWGTEAFF | TGTGCCGCACAGGGTTGGGGCACTGAAGCTTTCTTT
TRBJ1-1 | . | . | TRBV6-1 | CAGRRGLNTEAFF | TGTGCCGGCCGTAGGGGACTGAACACTGAAGCTTTCTTT
TRBJ2-3 | . | . | TRBV7-9 | CASIRTGSVDTQYF | TGTGCCAGCATACGTACAGGTTCCGTAGATACGCAGTATTTT
TRBJ1-2 | few | . | TRBV7-2 | CASSLDTKWNYGYTF | TGTGCCAGCAGCTTAGACACTAAATGGAACTATGGCTACACCTTC
TRBJ2-5 | . | TRBD1 | TRBV6-1 | CASSERDSSQETQYF | TGTGCCAGCAGCGAACGGGACAGCTCCCAAGAGACCCAGTACTTC
TRBJ1-2 | . | . | TRBV29-1 | CSVEFTGRGGGYTF | TGCAGCGTTGAGTTTACCGGGAGAGGTGGTGGCTACACCTTC
TRBJ1-6 | . | . | TRBV20-1 | CSARAGDPGGHSPLHF | TGCAGTGCTAGGGCCGGGGATCCGGGTGGTCATTCACCCCTCCACTTT
TRBJ1-1 | few | TRBD1 | TRBV19 | CASSPRTGRDTEAFF | TGTGCCAGTAGTCCCCGGACAGGGAGGGACACTGAAGCTTTCTTT
TRBJ1-2 | . | . | TRBV14 | CASSQVGGSYTF | TGTGCCAGCAGCCAAGTAGGGGGGAGCTACACCTTC
TRBJ1-6 | few | TRBD1 | TRBV6-5 | CASSSIGQGLNSPLHF | TGTGCCAGCAGTTCTATAGGACAGGGCTTAAATTCACCCCTCCACTTT
TRBJ1-6 | few | . | TRBV5-4 | CASSLDPGLNSPLHF | TGTGCCAGCAGCTTGGATCCAGGGTTGAATTCACCCCTCCACTTT
TRBJ1-2 | few | . | TRBV6-5 | CASSYLSTYGYTF | TGTGCCAGCAGTTACCTCTCGACGTATGGCTACACCTTC
TRBJ1-5 | few | . | TRBV6-5 | CASSYSGSRNQPQHF | TGTGCCAGCAGTTACTCGGGCAGCCGCAATCAGCCCCAGCATTTT
TRBJ2-6 | . | . | TRBV9 | CASREEGGANVLTF | TGTGCCAGCAGGGAGGAGGGAGGGGCCAACGTCCTGACTTTC
TRBJ2-5 | . | . | TRBV11-2 | CASSAAGTFYETQYF | TGTGCCAGCAGCGCGGCGGGGACATTCTACGAGACCCAGTACTTC
TRBJ1-5 | . | . | TRBV24-1 | CATSEGGNQPQHF | TGTGCCACCAGTGAAGGGGGCAATCAGCCCCAGCATTTT
TRBJ1-2 | few | . | TRBV6-1 | CASSQGQYGYTF | TGTGCCAGCAGTCAGGGACAATATGGCTACACCTTC
TRBJ1-2 | . | . | TRBV11-2 | CASSLDSARNGYTF | TGTGCCAGCAGCTTAGATAGCGCCAGAAATGGCTACACCTTC
TRBJ1-2 | once | . | TRBV6-1 | CASSEVPGTGYGYTF | TGTGCCAGCAGTGAAGTTCCCGGGACGGGCTATGGCTACACCTTC
TRBJ2-7 | . | TRBD1 | TRBV6-1 | CASRDEGGSSSYEQYF | TGTGCCAGCAGGGATGAAGGGGGCTCGAGCTCCTACGAGCAGTACTTC
TRBJ2-1 | . | . | TRBV7-3 | CASSLGGDRDEQFF | TGTGCCAGCAGCTTAGGCGGGGATAGGGATGAGCAGTTCTTC
TRBJ2-7 | . | . | TRBV5-1 | CASSLTVTYEQYF | TGCGCCAGCAGCTTGACGGTTACCTACGAGCAGTACTTC
TRBJ1-1 | . | . | TRBV6-5 | CASSFPGATEAFF | TGTGCCAGCAGTTTCCCCGGGGCCACTGAAGCTTTCTTT
TRBJ2-7 | . | . | TRBV7-9 | CASSLRLGEQYF | TGTGCCAGCAGCTTAAGGCTGGGAGAGCAGTACTTC
TRBJ2-3 | few | . | TRBV7-2 | CASSLVGGPDTQYF | TGTGCCAGCAGCTTAGTTGGGGGGCCCGATACGCAGTATTTT
TRBJ1-1 | few | . | TRBV30 | CAWGGSLNTEAFF | TGTGCCTGGGGTGGCAGTCTGAACACTGAAGCTTTCTTT
TRBJ2-7 | . | . | TRBV5-8 | CASSPSPDSTPYEQYF | TGTGCCAGCAGCCCTTCACCGGACAGCACCCCCTACGAGCAGTACTTC